These 22 T cell receptor beta chains were sequenced from one sample in a study of T-cell reconstitution after alpha-beta-depleted transplantation in children. This sample's TCRbeta library carried unique molecular identifier barcodes. A single record per CDR3 protein comes from TCRdb applying MiXCR to the PCR reads. The sample has about 72,000 distinct CDR3 sequences; just under 7.5% are singletons. Sequencing was performed on PBMCs from the stem cell graft donor, taken from the stem cell graft. These receptors all stem from a human donor who donated a stem cell graft to a child with acute lymphoblastic leukemia.

In its sample, this clonotype was seen many times. CDR3 in amino acids: CASSQLRTAGGIAFF. The CDR3 region has the DNA TGCGCCAGCAGCCAGTTAAGGACGGCAGGGGGTATTGCTTTCTTT. This chain joins TRBV4-1 and TRBJ1-1; 7 nucleotides line up with TRBD1. V was pared by 3 bases and J by 11 bases, with 15 bases of the junction left unmatched. The germline gives CDR1 MGHRA, CDR2 YSYEKL. The CDR3 length is 15 residues.

This clonotype appeared many times. This sequence joins TRBV24-1 and TRBJ2-4, with 9 bases that match TRBD1. The V gene's germline CDR1 is KGHDR and CDR2 SFDVKD. This CDR3 spans 17 amino acids. Losses at the gene ends were 3 bases for V and 2 bases for J; bases not matched to a gene: 7. CDR3 amino acids: CATSDKLTGGSKNIQYF. CDR3 sequence (DNA): TGTGCCACCAGTGATAAACTTACAGGGGGCTCCAAAAACATTCAGTACTTC.

V is TRBV19 and J is TRBJ1-1; no definite D call. CDR1 is LNHDA and CDR2 is SQIVND in the germline V gene (reference sequence). Between the trimmed V and J ends, which lost 4 bases and 1 base, there was a span of 4 bases. The length of the CDR3 is 12 residues. The CDR3 spells CASSNTNTEAFF. DNA for the CDR3: TGTGCCAGTAGTAACACGAACACTGAAGCTTTCTTT.

The rearrangement links TRBV3-1 to TRBJ2-7, with TRBD2 identical over 10 bases. The V and J ends lost 6 bases and 3 bases, in that order; junction bases with no gene match: 11. In germline, CDR1 is LGHDT, CDR2 YNNKEL (reference sequence). The length of the CDR3 is 16 residues. The CDR3 bases are TGTGCCAGCAGTCCCGGGACTAGCGTTCTGGACTACGAGCAGTACTTC. Its translation is CASSPGTSVLDYEQYF.

The rearrangement joins TRBV29-1 to TRBJ1-1; D remains unclear. The CDR3 extends over 12 amino acids. Germline V gene data show CDR1 as SQVTM and CDR2 as ANQGSEA. V lost 8 bases and J 0 bases, leaving 10 bases between the germline ends. In DNA form, the CDR3 reads TGCAGCTGTAAGAATGTGAACACTGAAGCTTTCTTT. Translated, it gives CSCKNVNTEAFF.

This sequence joins TRBV7-2 and TRBJ2-1; TRBD2 agrees at 14 bases. V trimming: 5 bases; J trimming: 4 bases; junction bases outside the gene matches: 4. The CDR3 covers 16 residues. Germline assignment: CDR1 SGHTA and CDR2 FQGNSA. The CDR3 nucleotides read TGTGCCAGCAGCCCCCGACTAGCGGGGGGGTACAATGAGCAGTTCTTC. It encodes CASSPRLAGGYNEQFF.

This clonotype was observed at least ten times. The chain carries TRBV5-1 and TRBJ1-1, with D unclear. The germline CDR1 and CDR2 sequences are SGHRS and YFSETQ. This CDR3 has 13 amino acids. Trimming stripped 2 bases from V and 4 bases from J, with 9 bases between. DNA for the CDR3: TGCGCCAGCAGCTTTAGCGAGAGCACTGAAGCTTTCTTT. Protein: CASSFSESTEAFF.

The chain recombines TRBV18 with TRBJ1-2; 12 nucleotides agree with TRBD1. Germline loops: CDR1 KGHSH, CDR2 LQKENI. J gave up 12 bases and V 5 bases, and 10 bases lay outside the gene matches. The CDR3 extends over 14 amino acids. CDR3 bases: TGTGCCAGCTCAAGCTCGGGACAGGGGGCTTCTAACACCTTC. Translation gives CASSSSGQGASNTF.

This clonotype has a count of ten or more. The rearrangement links TRBV4-2 to TRBJ1-1; D is undetermined. V lost 3 bases and J lost 5, with 13 bases in between. This CDR3 comprises 14 residues. Germline V gene data show CDR1 as LGHNA and CDR2 as YNFKEQ. The CDR3 is CASSQRGVGTEAFF. The DNA for the CDR3 is TGTGCCAGCAGCCAGCGGGGTGTAGGTACTGAAGCTTTCTTT.

This clonotype was detected ten times or more. The gene calls are TRBV11-2 and TRBJ1-2, with unresolved D. This CDR3 region has 15 residues. Germline assignment: CDR1 SGHAT and CDR2 FQNNGV. V was trimmed by 1 base and J by 8 bases, leaving 17 bases between them. The chain's CDR3 is CASSLGPTPRGGYTF. CDR3 sequence (DNA): TGTGCCAGCAGCTTAGGACCAACTCCGCGGGGAGGCTACACCTTC.

This clonotype appeared many times. V usage is TRBV7-2 and J usage is TRBJ2-7; D is undetermined. Trimming stripped 1 base from V and 0 bases from J, with 7 bases between. Per germline, CDR1 SGHTA and CDR2 FQGNSA. The CDR3 is made up of 14 amino acids. CDR3 nucleotide sequence: TGTGCCAGCAGCTTAGGACCTAACTCCTACGAGCAGTACTTC. Protein sequence: CASSLGPNSYEQYF.

The table lists this clonotype with many counts. The rearrangement links TRBV27 to TRBJ1-2; TRBD1 aligns across 9 bases. CDR1 and CDR2 from the germline V gene are MNHEY and SMNVEV (reference sequence). The V segment lost 5 bases and the J segment 8 bases; nucleotides outside the gene matches: 9. The CDR3 extends over 14 amino acids. The CDR3 loop is CASSPPGQGKGYTF. In DNA, the CDR3 is TGTGCCAGCAGTCCCCCGGGACAGGGCAAAGGCTACACCTTC.

This clonotype was seen ten or more times. The chain has TRBV5-1 and TRBJ2-7; D may be TRBD2 (5 bases). CDR1 SGHRS and CDR2 YFSETQ come from the germline V gene. V was pared by 2 bases and J by 2 bases, with 11 bases between. There are 14 residues in the CDR3. The CDR3 here is CASSFSTGTYEQYF. As DNA, the CDR3 is TGCGCCAGCAGCTTTTCGACGGGAACCTACGAGCAGTACTTC.

This clonotype was seen only a few times. V is TRBV5-1 and J is TRBJ2-3; D uncertain. This CDR3 contains 15 residues. Looked up from germline, CDR1 is SGHRS and CDR2 is YFSETQ. The ends were cut back, 0 bases at V and 3 bases at J, with 11 bases in the middle. The CDR3 DNA is TGCGCCAGCAGCTTGGAGGCAGCGTTTACAGATACGCAGTATTTT. Residues: CASSLEAAFTDTQYF. The variable domain in full, completed from reference TRBV5-1 and TRBJ2-3, reads KAGVTQTPRYLIKTRGQQVTLSCSPISGHRSVSWYQQTPGQGLQFLFEYFSETQRNKGNFPGRFSGRQFSNSRSEMNVSTLELGDSALYLCASSLEAAFTDTQYFGPGTRLTVL.

This clonotype was counted a few times. The rearrangement links TRBV28 to TRBJ2-7, with a possible D match to TRBD1 (6 bases). Trimming cost V 3 bases and J 0 bases, with 18 bases left between them. This CDR3 has 17 residues. Germline CDR1 is MDHEN and CDR2 is SYDVKM. In nucleotides, the CDR3 is TGTGCCAGCAGTTTTAACGGCGGGCAGGGGAGCTCCTACGAGCAGTACTTC. Its protein is CASSFNGGQGSSYEQYF.

This clonotype was seen repeatedly, ten times or more. Without the conserved terminal phenylalanine or tryptophan, this CDR3 likely stems from a read error. The J gene is TRBJ2-7, the V gene TRBV29-1; D tentatively fits TRBD1 or TRBD2 (5 bases each). Germline V CDR1 and CDR2: SQVTM, ANQGSEA. There are 12 residues in the CDR3. The V and J ends lost 4 bases and 7 bases respectively, with 14 bases between them. The CDR3 reads CSVGKGWGEQYL. For the CDR3, the DNA is TGCAGCGTTGGGAAGGGGTGGGGGGAGCAGTACCTC.

This clonotype occurred many times. The genes are TRBV11-2 and TRBJ1-2, with a tentative D call TRBD1 (5 bases). This CDR3 has 14 amino acids. Trimming removed 4 bases at V and 8 bases at J, with 17 bases between. The V gene's germline CDR1 is SGHAT and CDR2 FQNNGV. This chain's CDR3 is CASSSSMGGWGYTF. CDR3 sequence (DNA): TGTGCCAGCAGCTCCTCCATGGGGGGTTGGGGCTACACCTTC.

This clonotype was counted many times. The chain couples TRBV12-5 to TRBJ2-5, with D perhaps matching TRBD1 (6 bases). Germline CDR1 reads LGHNT; CDR2 reads FRNRAP. V was cut by 2 bases and J by 5 bases, with 6 bases left in between. The CDR3 is 12 amino acids. CDR3 sequence: CASGLTGETQYF. The CDR3 nucleotides are TGTGCTAGTGGTTTGACAGGGGAGACCCAGTACTTC.

This clonotype was seen at least ten times. V is TRBV5-1 and J is TRBJ2-5; no reliable D call. The germline gives CDR1 SGHRS, CDR2 YFSETQ. V gave up 4 bases and J gave up 2 bases, with 12 bases separating them. The CDR3 length is 14 residues. The CDR3: CASSPGMGQETQYF. The CDR3 coding sequence is TGCGCCAGCAGCCCAGGAATGGGACAAGAGACCCAGTACTTC. Together with reference TRBV5-1 and TRBJ2-5, the CDR3 gives the full variable domain: KAGVTQTPRYLIKTRGQQVTLSCSPISGHRSVSWYQQTPGQGLQFLFEYFSETQRNKGNFPGRFSGRQFSNSRSEMNVSTLELGDSALYLCASSPGMGQETQYFGPGTRLLVL.

This clonotype was recorded many times. This chain connects TRBV5-6 to TRBJ2-4, with a possible D match to TRBD1 (6 bases). The CDR3 contains 13 residues. Germline CDR1 is SGHDT and CDR2 is YYEEEE. V was cut by 2 bases and J by 4 bases, with 7 bases left in between. The CDR3 spells CASSFGQKNIQYF. The CDR3 DNA reads as TGTGCCAGCAGCTTCGGACAGAAAAACATTCAGTACTTC.

This clonotype was seen many times. The junction does not match germline at one end; this may be a read error. The chain is built from TRBV4-3 and TRBJ2-3; 8 bases are a match to TRBD1. Germline-derived CDR1 and CDR2 are LGHNA and YSLEER. The CDR3 has 17 residues. Here the CDR3 DNA reads TGCGCCAGCAGCCAAGATATGGGCGGACAGGGAAGAGATACGCAGTACTTT. It codes for CASSQDMGGQGRDTQYF.

This clonotype came up many times. The chain is built from TRBV6-2 or TRBV6-3 and TRBJ2-2; D gene ambiguous. Trimming left V 4 bases short and J 6 bases short, with 9 bases between. Germline V lookup: CDR1 MNHEY, CDR2 SVGEGT. The CDR3 totals 13 residues. The CDR3 bases are TGTGCCAGCAGTTCCCCCCGGGCCGGGGAGCTGTTTTTT. Encoded protein: CASSSPRAGELFF.